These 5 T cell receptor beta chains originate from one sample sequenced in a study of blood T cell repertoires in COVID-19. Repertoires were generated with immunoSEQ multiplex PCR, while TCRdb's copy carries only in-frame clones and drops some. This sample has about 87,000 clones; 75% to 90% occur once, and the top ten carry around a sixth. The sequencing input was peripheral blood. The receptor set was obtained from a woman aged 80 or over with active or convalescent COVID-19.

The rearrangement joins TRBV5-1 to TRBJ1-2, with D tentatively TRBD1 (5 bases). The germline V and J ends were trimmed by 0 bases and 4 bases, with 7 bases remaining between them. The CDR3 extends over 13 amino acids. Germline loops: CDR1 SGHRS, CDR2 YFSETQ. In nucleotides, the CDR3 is TGCGCCAGCAGCTTGGGACAGCTCTATGGCTACACCTTC. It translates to CASSLGQLYGYTF.

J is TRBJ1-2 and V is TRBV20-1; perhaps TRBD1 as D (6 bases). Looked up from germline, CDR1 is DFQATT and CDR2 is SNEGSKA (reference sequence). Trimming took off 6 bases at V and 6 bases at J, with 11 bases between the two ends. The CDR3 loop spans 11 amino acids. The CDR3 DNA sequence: TGCAGTGCATGGACAGTAAATGGCTACACCTTC. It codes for CSAWTVNGYTF.

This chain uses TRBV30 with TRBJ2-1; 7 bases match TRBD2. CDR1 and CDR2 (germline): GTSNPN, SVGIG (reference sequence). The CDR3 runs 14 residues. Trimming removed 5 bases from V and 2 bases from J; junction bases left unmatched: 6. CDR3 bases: TGTGCCTGGGGGCCCAGCGGGACCTACAATGAGCAGTTCTTC. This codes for CAWGPSGTYNEQFF.

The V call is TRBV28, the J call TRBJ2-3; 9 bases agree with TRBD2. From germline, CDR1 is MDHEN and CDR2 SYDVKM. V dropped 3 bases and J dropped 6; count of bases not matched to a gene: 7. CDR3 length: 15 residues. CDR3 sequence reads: CASSFSGGRGDTQYF. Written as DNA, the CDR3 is TGTGCCAGCAGTTTTAGTGGCGGGAGGGGCGATACGCAGTATTTT.

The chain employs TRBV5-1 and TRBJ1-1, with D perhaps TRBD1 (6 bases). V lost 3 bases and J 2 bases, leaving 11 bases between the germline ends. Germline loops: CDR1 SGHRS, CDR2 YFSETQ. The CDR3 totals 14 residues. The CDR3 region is CASSWGQTNTEAFF. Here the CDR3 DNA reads TGCGCCAGCAGCTGGGGACAAACCAACACTGAAGCTTTCTTT.